These 16 T cell receptor beta chains came from one sample sequenced in a study of T cells in Graves' hyperthyroidism and ophthalmopathy. Amplified regions were TCR beta CDR3 sequences from RNA transcripts. The primer set for the first-round RT-PCR of the TCR CDR3 was HTBI. TCRdb re-derived calls from the multiplex PCR reads in MiXCR, one entry per CDR3 protein. The data show fewer than 800,000 distinct CDR3 sequences, roughly 15% seen once. Sequenced material: blood. The source is a man younger than 35 with Graves' hyperthyroidism.

This clonotype was detected only a few times. V usage is TRBV9 and J usage is TRBJ2-2; D remains ambiguous. Trimming took off 3 bases at V and 7 bases at J, with 13 bases between the two ends. The CDR3 consists of 14 residues. Per germline, CDR1 SGDLS and CDR2 YYNGEE. The CDR3 DNA reads as TGTGCCAGCAGCGGTGTGGTGGAGAGCGGGGAGCTGTTTTTT. Translating it yields CASSGVVESGELFF.

In this sample, this clonotype turned up many times. The rearrangement uses TRBV12-3 or TRBV12-4 and TRBJ2-7; 10 positions agree with TRBD2. Trimming at V came to 8 bases and at J to 3 bases, leaving 4 bases not matched to a gene. CDR3 size: 13 residues. CDR3: CASALAGNYEQYF. CDR3 coding DNA: TGTGCCAGCGCACTAGCGGGAAACTACGAGCAGTACTTC.

This clonotype came up a few times. This sequence joins TRBV24-1 and TRBJ2-5, with TRBD1 identical over 9 bases. The CDR3 has 16 amino acids. V was clipped by 5 bases and J by 0 bases; unmatched bases: 6. Germline V gene sequence: CDR1 KGHDR, CDR2 SFDVKD. CDR3 protein: CATSGSQGAHQETQYF. The CDR3 coding sequence is TGTGCCACCAGTGGCTCACAGGGGGCCCACCAAGAGACCCAGTACTTC.

This clonotype has a handful of counts. J is TRBJ1-4 and V is TRBV4-2; the D is unclear. Germline CDR1 reads LGHNA; CDR2 reads YNFKEQ. This CDR3 comprises 15 residues. V was pared by 0 bases and J by 8 bases, with 13 bases between. The CDR3 is CASSQDGTSREKLFF. As DNA, the CDR3 is TGTGCCAGCAGCCAAGATGGAACCAGCCGGGAAAAACTGTTTTTT.

This clonotype appeared a few times. DNA for the CDR3: TGTGCCAGCAGTTTGGACCGCTATCAGCCCCAGCATTTT. Translated: CASSLDRYQPQHF. This chain connects TRBV6-2 or TRBV6-3 to TRBJ1-5; D gene uncertain. The CDR3 has 13 residues. The V end was cut by 4 bases, the J end by 5 bases, with 9 bases between. Per germline, CDR1 MNHEY and CDR2 SVGEGT.

As for this clonotype: Being one base from a much bigger clone, this may be a read error. The CDR3 region is CASRLVGGQSYEQYF. Here the CDR3 DNA reads TGTGCCAGCAGATTAGTAGGGGGACAGTCCTACGAGCAGTACTTC. The rearrangement uses TRBV7-3 and TRBJ2-7, with TRBD1 matching over 7 bases. The germline V gene encodes CDR1 SGHTA and CDR2 FQGTGA. The CDR3 is 15 residues long. V gave up 6 bases and J gave up 1 base; unmatched junction bases: 9.

This clonotype was counted many times. The V call is TRBV7-3, the J call TRBJ2-3, with D hard to call. Germline V gene lookup returns CDR1 SGHTA and CDR2 FQGTGA. The CDR3 runs 14 residues. The V end lost 5 bases, the J end lost 3 bases, and 12 bases lay between the germline ends. CDR3 residues: CASSAAGPTDTQYF. In DNA, the CDR3 is TGTGCCAGCAGCGCCGCCGGGCCTACAGATACGCAGTATTTT.

This clonotype has at least ten counts. The chain uses TRBV6-1 and TRBJ2-7, with TRBD2 identical over 11 bases. CDR3 length: 15 residues. Germline CDR1 reads MNHNS; CDR2 reads SASEGT. Trimming took 7 bases from V and 4 from J; bases not matched to a gene: 9. CDR3 sequence reads: CASTLLAGDPYEQYF. In DNA, the CDR3 is TGTGCCAGCACTTTACTAGCGGGAGATCCTTACGAGCAGTACTTC.

There are many counts of this clonotype. The V gene is TRBV29-1, the J gene TRBJ2-5; 11 bases line up with TRBD1. Germline CDR1 and CDR2: SQVTM and ANQGSEA. CDR3 length: 15 amino acids. V shed 3 bases, J shed 9 bases, and the junction held 12 bases outside the gene matches. The CDR3, as DNA: TGCAGCGTTGACCGGCCCGGGACAGGGGGATCGTCCCAGTACTTC. Translation gives CSVDRPGTGGSSQYF.

V and J are TRBV28 and TRBJ2-1; 11 positions match TRBD2. J gave up 8 bases and V 6 bases, and 6 bases lay outside the gene matches. The CDR3 covers 14 residues. Germline CDR1 reads MDHEN; CDR2 reads SYDVKM. As DNA, the CDR3 is TGTGCCAGCAGCGTAGCGGGAGGGGGCTATGAGCAGTTCTTC. It specifies CASSVAGGGYEQFF.

J is TRBJ2-3 and V is TRBV19, with TRBD1 as a possible D gene (6 bases). This CDR3 has 14 residues. Germline V gives CDR1 LNHDA, CDR2 SQIVND (reference sequence). Trimming took 8 bases from V and 0 from J, leaving 12 bases between them. In DNA, the CDR3 is TGTGCCAGTGGTGCAGGGGATAGCACAGATACGCAGTATTTT. This codes for CASGAGDSTDTQYF.

This clonotype was counted at least ten times. The chain carries TRBV2 and TRBJ2-3, with D possibly matching TRBD2 (6 bases). Germline loops: CDR1 SNHLY, CDR2 FYNNEI. There are 16 residues in the CDR3. Trimming shortened V by 2 bases and J by 0 bases, and 12 bases separated the two germline ends. CDR3 sequence: CASSERGTGSTDTQYF. CDR3 sequence (DNA): TGTGCCAGCAGTGAACGGGGGACTGGGAGCACAGATACGCAGTATTTT. Together with reference TRBV2 and TRBJ2-3, the CDR3 gives the full variable domain: EPEVTQTPSHQVTQMGQEVILRCVPISNHLYFYWYRQILGQKVEFLVSFYNNEISEKSEIFDDQFSVERPDGSNFTLKIRSTKLEDSAMYFCASSERGTGSTDTQYFGPGTRLTVL.

This clonotype was detected a few times. The chain couples TRBV28 to TRBJ2-2; D may be TRBD1 (5 bases). Deletions cut 0 bases from V and 0 bases from J, with 8 bases between. Per the germline V gene, CDR1 is MDHEN and CDR2 is SYDVKM. CDR3 length: 16 amino acids. This chain's CDR3 is CASSLWTATNTGELFF. CDR3 sequence (DNA): TGTGCCAGCAGTTTATGGACAGCTACGAACACCGGGGAGCTGTTTTTT.

This clonotype showed up many times. The CDR3 DNA sequence: TGCAGTGCCCAAAGGGGCCTCAACCCCTACGAGCAGTACTTC. Amino acid sequence: CSAQRGLNPYEQYF. The V and J genes are TRBV20-1 and TRBJ2-7; D perhaps matches TRBD1 (5 bases). The CDR3 runs to 14 residues. CDR1 is DFQATT and CDR2 is SNEGSKA in the germline V gene (reference sequence). V dropped 6 bases and J dropped 2 bases, with 17 bases sitting between them.

This clonotype has only a few counts. This sequence joins TRBV6-2 or TRBV6-3 and TRBJ2-7; D might be TRBD1 or TRBD2, each matching 5 bases. The CDR3 contains 13 residues. Germline CDR1 reads MNHEY; CDR2 reads SVGEGT. V lost 5 bases, J lost 7 bases, and 15 bases lay in between. Here the CDR3 reads CASSLHERGEQYF. CDR3 in DNA: TGTGCCAGCAGTCTCCATGAGAGGGGTGAGCAGTACTTC.

This clonotype was counted at least ten times. V is TRBV2 and J is TRBJ2-3, with D possibly TRBD2 on 5 matching bases. Trimming removed 2 bases from V and 2 bases from J, with 11 bases in between. Germline values: CDR1 SNHLY, CDR2 FYNNEI. The length of the CDR3 is 15 residues. Here the CDR3 DNA reads TGTGCCAGCAGTGAAACTCGAGGGTTCACAGATACGCAGTATTTT. This encodes CASSETRGFTDTQYF.